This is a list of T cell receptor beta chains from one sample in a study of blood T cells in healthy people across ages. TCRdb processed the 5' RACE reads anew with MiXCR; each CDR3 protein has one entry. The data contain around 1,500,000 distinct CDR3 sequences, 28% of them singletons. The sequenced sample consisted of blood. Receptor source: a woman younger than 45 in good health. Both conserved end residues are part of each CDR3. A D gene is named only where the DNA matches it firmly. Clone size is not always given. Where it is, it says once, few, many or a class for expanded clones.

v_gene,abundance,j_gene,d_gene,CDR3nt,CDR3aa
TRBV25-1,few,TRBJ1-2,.,TGTGCCAGCAGTGACGAAGTGGGGGGGACTGGAGCCTATGGCTACACCTTC,CASSDEVGGTGAYGYTF
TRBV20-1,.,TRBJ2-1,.,TGCAGTGCTGAGAAGGCTAGCTCCTACAATGAGCAGTTCTTC,CSAEKASSYNEQFF
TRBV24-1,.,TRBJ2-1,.,TGTGCCACCAGTGATTACTGCTCCTACAATGAGCAGTTCTTC,CATSDYCSYNEQFF
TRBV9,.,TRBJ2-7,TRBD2,TGTGCCAGCAGCGTAGCCGAGCGGGGGGGCCTTTACGAGCAGTACTTC,CASSVAERGGLYEQYF
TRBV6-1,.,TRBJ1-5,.,TGTGCCAGCAGTCGGCTAGGACAGCATCAGCCCCAGCATTTT,CASSRLGQHQPQHF
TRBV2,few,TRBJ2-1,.,TGTGCCAGTGGGGTTCAACGGGCGGGCAATGAGCAGTTCTTC,CASGVQRAGNEQFF
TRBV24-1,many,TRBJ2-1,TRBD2,TGTGCCACCAGTGATTCACTAGCGGGATATGAGCAGTTCTTC,CATSDSLAGYEQFF
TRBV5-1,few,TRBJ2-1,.,TGCGCCAGCAGCGGGGCAGGGGCTAGGAATGAGCAGTTCTTC,CASSGAGARNEQFF
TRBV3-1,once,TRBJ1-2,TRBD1,TGTGCCAGCAGCCCAATGGGGGGACAGGGTTGGTCGAAGAGTGGCTACACCTTC,CASSPMGGQGWSKSGYTF
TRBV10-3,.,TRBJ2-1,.,TGTGCCATCAAAGGCCAGGGAGAATACAATGAGCAGTTCTTC,CAIKGQGEYNEQFF
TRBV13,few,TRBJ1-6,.,TGTGCCAGCAGCTTTAGCGAGAATAATTCACCCCTCCACTTT,CASSFSENNSPLHF
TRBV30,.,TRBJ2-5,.,TGTGCCTGGAGTATTTTAAAAGAGACCCAGTACTTC,CAWSILKETQYF
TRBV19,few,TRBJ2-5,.,TGTGCCACTAGGAGGAGGAGTAGAGAGACTCAGTACTTC,CATRRRSRETQYF
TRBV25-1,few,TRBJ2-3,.,TGTGCCAGCAGTTCGTTAGGACAAAGGAGAGATGCGCAGTATTTT,CASSSLGQRRDAQYF
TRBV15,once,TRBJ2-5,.,TGTGCCACCAGCAGAGGGTATGAGGGCCAAGAGACCCAGTACTTC,CATSRGYEGQETQYF
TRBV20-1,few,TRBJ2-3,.,TGCAGTGTACAACTAGGGCGGATGGGGGCAGATACGCAGTATTTT,CSVQLGRMGADTQYF
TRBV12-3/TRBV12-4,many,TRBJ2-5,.,TGTGCCAGCAGTTCCGGTAGCGCTCAAGAGACCCAGTACTTC,CASSSGSAQETQYF
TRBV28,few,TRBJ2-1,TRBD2,TGTGCCAGCAGTTTAGAGAGCGGGGGGGCCCGCGAGCAGTTCTTC,CASSLESGGAREQFF
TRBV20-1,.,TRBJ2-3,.,TGCAGTGCTAGTTGGCGGGTCCCGGATACGCAGTATTTT,CSASWRVPDTQYF
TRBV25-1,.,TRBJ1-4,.,TGTGCCAGCAGTGATGCGGGCAGGGTAGAGGAAAAACTGTTTTTT,CASSDAGRVEEKLFF
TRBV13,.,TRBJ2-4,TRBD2,TGTGCCAGCAGTTCGACTAGCGGGGGGGCCAAAAGCATTCAGTACTTC,CASSSTSGGAKSIQYF
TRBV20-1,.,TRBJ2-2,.,TGCAGTGCTAGCCAGAGCACCGGGGAGCTGTTTTTT,CSASQSTGELFF
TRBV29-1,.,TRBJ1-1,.,TGCAGCGTTGAGGGGCTGGGGAGTTCGAACACTGAAGCTTTCTTT,CSVEGLGSSNTEAFF
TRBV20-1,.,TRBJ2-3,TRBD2,TGCAGTGCTATTAGCGGGGGGGGGCACACAGATACGCAGTATTTT,CSAISGGGHTDTQYF
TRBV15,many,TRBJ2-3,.,TGTGCCACCAGCAGAGTTAGCACAGATACGCAGTATTTT,CATSRVSTDTQYF
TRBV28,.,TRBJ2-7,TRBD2,TGTGCCAGCAGTTTACTCGGGGGGACTCGCGCCTACGAGCAGTACTTC,CASSLLGGTRAYEQYF
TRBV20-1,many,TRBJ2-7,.,TGCAGTGCTAGTAGCGCCGACAGCACCTACGAGCAGTACTTC,CSASSADSTYEQYF
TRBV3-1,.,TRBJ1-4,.,TGTGCCAGCAGCCAAGATGAGGATGAAAAACTGTTTTTT,CASSQDEDEKLFF
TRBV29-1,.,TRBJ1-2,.,TGCAGCGTACGTCACAGGGCGGATGGCTACACCTTC,CSVRHRADGYTF
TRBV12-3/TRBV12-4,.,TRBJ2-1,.,TGTGCCAGCAGTTTAGGGCAGGCACGGGACAATGAGCAGTTCTTC,CASSLGQARDNEQFF
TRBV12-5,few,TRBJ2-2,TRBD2,TGTGCTAGTGGTTCTTGGACTAGCGGGACCACCGGGGAGCTGTTTTTT,CASGSWTSGTTGELFF
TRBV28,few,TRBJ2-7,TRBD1,TGTGCCAGCAGTTCCGGTAACAGGGGCATCTACGAGCAGTACTTC,CASSSGNRGIYEQYF
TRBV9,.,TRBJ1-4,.,TGTGCCAGCAGCGTACGGGGCGGTGTTGTCGAAAAACTGTTTTTT,CASSVRGGVVEKLFF
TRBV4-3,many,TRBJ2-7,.,TGCGCCAGCAGCCAAGATCCTAAGTACTACGAGCAGTACTTC,CASSQDPKYYEQYF
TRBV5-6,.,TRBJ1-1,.,TGTGCCAGCAGCTGGGGCAAGCTGGAGGCTTTCTTT,CASSWGKLEAFF